These 20 T cell receptor beta chains were all obtained from the same sample, sequenced in a study of cytotoxic CD8 clonotypes in ibrutinib-treated CLL. Only in-frame clones appear in the TCRdb table, and some are missing; sequencing was by immunoSEQ multiplex PCR. The data show hundreds of thousands of clones, 67% seen once. Material: PBMCs, obtained after 36 months of ibrutinib treatment. The receptors originated from a human donor with chronic lymphocytic leukemia.

This clone was seen only a few times. This rearrangement joins TRBV2 to TRBJ1-3, with a weak D call TRBD1 (5 bases). V lost 8 bases and J lost 0, with 23 bases in between. The CDR3 loop spans 18 amino acids. CDR1 and CDR2 from the germline V gene are SNHLY and FYNNEI. The CDR3 DNA is TGTGCCAGCGAGGGCCAGGGAATCTTTGGGGACTCTGGAAACACCATATATTTT. Translation: CASEGQGIFGDSGNTIYF. Full variable domain (remainder filled in from reference TRBV2 and TRBJ1-3): EPEVTQTPSHQVTQMGQEVILRCVPISNHLYFYWYRQILGQKVEFLVSFYNNEISEKSEIFDDQFSVERPDGSNFTLKIRSTKLEDSAMYFCASEGQGIFGDSGNTIYFGEGSWLTVV.

About this clone: A clone one base away is much larger, so this may be a read error. This chain uses TRBV6-1 with TRBJ1-5; 8 bases match TRBD1. V shed 6 bases, J shed 3 bases, and the junction held 1 base outside the gene matches. Germline loops: CDR1 MNHNS, CDR2 SASEGT. This CDR3 comprises 13 residues. The CDR3 DNA sequence: TGTGCCAGCAGGGACAGGGACAATCAGCCCCAGCATTTT. Amino acids: CASRDRDNQPQHF.

The V and J genes are TRBV27 and TRBJ2-7; weak D call: TRBD1 (6 bases). The CDR3 loop spans 16 amino acids. Germline-derived CDR1 and CDR2 are MNHEY and SMNVEV (reference sequence). V shed 8 bases and J shed 3 bases, with 23 bases lying between them. The CDR3, as DNA: TGTGCCAGCCGACCGGACAGTCCCCCTATCCTCTACGAGCAGTACTTC. It codes for CASRPDSPPILYEQYF.

This clone was detected a few times. This chain connects TRBV6-5 to TRBJ1-5, with a possible D match to TRBD1 (5 bases). The V and J ends lost 5 bases and 0 bases respectively, with 11 bases between them. The CDR3 has 15 residues. The germline V gene has CDR1 MNHEY and CDR2 SVGAGI. This chain's CDR3 is CASSQGGLSNQPQHF. As DNA, the CDR3 is TGTGCCAGCAGTCAGGGAGGCCTTAGCAATCAGCCCCAGCATTTT.

The chain links TRBV28 to TRBJ1-1; perhaps TRBD1 as D (5 bases). V shed 1 base and J shed 0 bases, with 18 bases lying between them. The CDR3 is 18 residues long. CDR1 MDHEN and CDR2 SYDVKM come from the germline V gene. The CDR3 bases are TGTGCCAGCAGTTTATACGGCGGCGGGGCCGGGATGAACACTGAAGCTTTCTTT. It codes for CASSLYGGGAGMNTEAFF.

This clone appeared a single time. The rearrangement links TRBV4-1 to TRBJ2-2; TRBD2 matches 13 bases. The CDR3 runs to 19 residues. V dropped 2 bases and J dropped 2; count of bases not matched to a gene: 8. The germline gives CDR1 MGHRA, CDR2 YSYEKL. The CDR3 protein is CASSQHGLAGVRNTGELFF. In DNA form, the CDR3 reads TGCGCCAGCAGCCAACATGGACTAGCGGGGGTCCGTAACACCGGGGAGCTGTTTTTT.

V and J are TRBV7-2 and TRBJ2-5, with D possibly TRBD1 on 5 matching bases. The V end lost 6 bases, the J end lost 8 bases, and 10 bases lay between the germline ends. The length of the CDR3 is 11 residues. CDR1 is SGHTA and CDR2 is FQGNSA in the germline V gene. In nucleotides, the CDR3 is TGTGCCAGCAGTAACAGGCGTACCCAGTACTTC. It yields the protein CASSNRRTQYF.

This clone was seen more than once but under ten times. The chain has TRBV6-9 and TRBJ2-7; D remains unclear. Deletions cut 3 bases from V and 4 bases from J, with 16 bases between. Germline loops: CDR1 MNHGY, CDR2 SVAAGI. This CDR3 is 15 amino acids long. The DNA of the CDR3 is TGTGCCAGCAGTTACGGACCAGGCCCTCTTTACGAGCAGTACTTC. Protein sequence: CASSYGPGPLYEQYF.

Points on this clone: Within the sample, other DNA sequences also encode this same CDR3. This chain joins TRBV5-1 and TRBJ2-5; 12 positions agree with TRBD2. The J segment lost 2 bases and the V segment lost 0 bases, leaving 2 bases of the junction unmatched. The germline V gene encodes CDR1 SGHRS and CDR2 YFSETQ. The CDR3 has 16 residues. CDR3 residues: CASSLVLAGGQETQYF. CDR3 in DNA: TGCGCCAGCAGCTTGGTACTAGCGGGAGGTCAAGAGACCCAGTACTTC.

Here the CDR3 reads CASSQGPGLDYEQYF. In DNA form, the CDR3 reads TGTGCCAGCAGCCAGGGACCGGGACTTGACTACGAGCAGTACTTC. The chain couples TRBV5-6 to TRBJ2-7; weak D call: TRBD2 (6 bases). V was cut by 4 bases and J by 3 bases, with 17 bases left in between. The CDR3 consists of 15 residues. Germline-derived CDR1 and CDR2 are SGHDT and YYEEEE.

The CDR3 here is CASSFMVDEQYF. The CDR3 bases are TGTGCCAGCAGCTTTATGGTGGACGAGCAGTACTTC. The rearrangement uses TRBV5-6 and TRBJ2-7; D gene ambiguous. Trimming stripped 2 bases from V and 5 bases from J, with 8 bases between. This CDR3 is built from 12 residues. CDR1 and CDR2 (germline): SGHDT, YYEEEE.

The rearrangement links TRBV29-1 to TRBJ2-7, with 12 nucleotides matching TRBD2. Trimming removed 2 bases from V and 4 bases from J; junction bases left unmatched: 6. The CDR3 loop spans 15 amino acids. Per germline, CDR1 SQVTM and CDR2 ANQGSEA. The CDR3 reads CSVEKASGRAYEQYF. The DNA for the CDR3 is TGCAGCGTTGAAAAGGCTAGCGGGAGGGCGTACGAGCAGTACTTC.

In this sample, this clone turned up a few times. The chain uses TRBV9 and TRBJ1-2; D call uncertain. V shed 0 bases and J shed 8 bases, with 17 bases lying between them. CDR1 and CDR2 (germline): SGDLS, YYNGEE. This CDR3 region has 15 residues. CDR3 in amino acids: CASSVDGREGGGYTF. CDR3 DNA sequence: TGTGCCAGCAGCGTAGACGGCCGGGAGGGAGGCGGCTACACCTTC.

V usage is TRBV18 and J usage is TRBJ1-6; TRBD1 matches 8 bases. V shed 2 bases and J 3 bases; nucleotides not matched to a gene: 3. Germline loops: CDR1 KGHSH, CDR2 LQKENI. CDR3 length: 16 amino acids. The DNA of the CDR3 is TGTGCCAGCTCACCAACGGACAGGGTCTATAATTCACCCCTCCACTTT. Its translation: CASSPTDRVYNSPLHF.

This clone came up once. The chain links TRBV11-2 to TRBJ2-5; D not resolved. The CDR3 is made up of 16 amino acids. Germline loops: CDR1 SGHAT, CDR2 FQNNGV. The V end was cut by 5 bases, the J end by 1 base, with 17 bases between. In nucleotides, the CDR3 is TGTGCCAGCAGCCCTAGTGGTAGAAGGCTCCAAGAGACCCAGTACTTC. As protein: CASSPSGRRLQETQYF.

The J gene is TRBJ2-3, the V gene TRBV27; 9 positions match TRBD2. The CDR3 covers 15 residues. V shed 4 bases, J shed 4 bases, and the junction held 6 bases outside the gene matches. Germline lookup yields CDR1 MNHEY and CDR2 SMNVEV (reference sequence). The CDR3 sequence is CASSSGGGAPDTQYF. The CDR3 coding sequence is TGTGCCAGCAGTTCCGGCGGGGGGGCGCCAGATACGCAGTATTTT.

This clone was seen more than once but under ten times. The CDR3 protein is CASSLAPGQGNGYTF. In nucleotides, the CDR3 is TGCGCCAGCAGCTTGGCCCCGGGACAGGGAAATGGCTACACCTTC. The rearrangement links TRBV5-1 to TRBJ1-2, with TRBD1 identical over 9 bases. The CDR3 runs 15 residues. CDR1 and CDR2 from the germline V gene are SGHRS and YFSETQ. The junction had 6 bases not matched to a gene; V was cut back by 0 bases and J by 6 bases.

V gene TRBV28 combines with J gene TRBJ2-7; 8 bases are shared with TRBD1. Germline V lookup: CDR1 MDHEN, CDR2 SYDVKM. J gave up 5 bases and V 5 bases, and 8 bases lay outside the gene matches. This CDR3 comprises 14 residues. The CDR3 loop is CASSPRTGWDEQYF. Here the CDR3 DNA reads TGTGCCAGCAGTCCCCGGACAGGGTGGGACGAGCAGTACTTC.

The CDR3: CAIKEDRPADTQYF. In DNA form, the CDR3 reads TGTGCCATCAAAGAGGACAGGCCTGCAGATACGCAGTATTTT. The chain has TRBV10-3 and TRBJ2-3, with 7 bases aligning to TRBD1. The germline V gene encodes CDR1 ENHRY and CDR2 SYGVKD. The CDR3 length is 14 residues. V lost 7 bases, J lost 4 bases, and 8 bases stayed unmatched.

The rearrangement joins TRBV6-1 to TRBJ1-5; a possible D gene is TRBD1 (6 bases). Trimming pared 2 bases from V and 4 bases from J, leaving 15 bases between. Per germline, CDR1 MNHNS and CDR2 SASEGT. CDR3 length equals 16 residues. The CDR3 sequence is CASSETPGHWNQPQHF. Here the CDR3 DNA reads TGTGCCAGCAGTGAAACCCCGGGACATTGGAATCAGCCCCAGCATTTT.